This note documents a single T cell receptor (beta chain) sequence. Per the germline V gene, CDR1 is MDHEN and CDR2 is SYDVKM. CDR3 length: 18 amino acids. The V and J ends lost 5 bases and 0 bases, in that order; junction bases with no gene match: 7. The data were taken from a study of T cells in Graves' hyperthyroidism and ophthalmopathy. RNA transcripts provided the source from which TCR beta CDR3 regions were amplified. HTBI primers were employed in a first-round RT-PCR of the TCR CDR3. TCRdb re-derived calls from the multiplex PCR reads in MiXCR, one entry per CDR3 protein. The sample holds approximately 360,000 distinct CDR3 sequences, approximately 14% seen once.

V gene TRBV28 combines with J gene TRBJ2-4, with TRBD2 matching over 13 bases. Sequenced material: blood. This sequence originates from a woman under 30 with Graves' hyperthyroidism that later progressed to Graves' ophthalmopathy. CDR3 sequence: CASSPGLAGALAKNIQYF. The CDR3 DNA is TGTGCCAGCAGTCCTGGACTAGCGGGAGCTCTAGCCAAAAACATTCAGTACTTC.